Below, 13 T cell receptor beta chains from the same sample are listed, as sequenced in a study of regulatory T cells in long-lasting Graves disease. Time point here: newly diagnosed GD, antithyroid drugs for less than 3 months. Making the TCR library involved RNA that had been extracted from PBMCs. Researchers made TCR beta libraries by using iRepertoire HTBI primers and running Arm-PCR on CDR3 regions. Each CDR3 protein is one row after TCRdb ran MiXCR on the multiplex PCR reads. The data hold around 450,000 distinct CDR3 sequences, with around 15% observed a single time. These same data were also listed under a study on T cells in Graves' hyperthyroidism and ophthalmopathy.

This specimen consisted of peripheral blood mononuclear cells (PBMCs), obtained at new diagnosis, from a patient treated with antithyroid drugs. The origin of the receptors is a middle-aged man with Graves disease.

The table lists this clonotype with many counts. V usage is TRBV12-3 or TRBV12-4 and J usage is TRBJ2-2; D is ambiguous. CDR3 length: 14 residues. The V gene lost 5 bases and the J gene lost 3 bases, with 10 bases spanning the gap. The CDR3 DNA reads TGTGCCAGCAGTCCGCTTCCGGACACCGGGGAGCTGTTTTTT. It codes for CASSPLPDTGELFF.

Here the CDR3 DNA reads TGTGCCAGCAGCCCACCGGGACTAGCGGGCATTGAGTTGTTAGAGACCCAGTACTTC. Translation gives CASSPPGLAGIELLETQYF. J is TRBJ2-5 and V is TRBV7-9, with 12 nucleotides matching TRBD2. V was clipped by 5 bases and J by 4 bases; unmatched bases: 17. Germline V CDR1 and CDR2: SEHNR, FQNEAQ (reference sequence). The CDR3 loop spans 19 amino acids.

This clonotype was counted only a few times. J is TRBJ2-7 and V is TRBV12-3 or TRBV12-4, with a weak D call TRBD1 (6 bases). CDR3 length equals 14 residues. The ends were cut back, 5 bases at V and 3 bases at J, with 14 bases in the middle. The CDR3 is CASSPFTGSYEQYF. The CDR3 bases are TGTGCCAGCAGTCCCTTCACAGGGAGCTACGAGCAGTACTTC.

V gene TRBV15 combines with J gene TRBJ2-2, with TRBD2 matching over 15 bases. V gave up 4 bases and J gave up 5 bases; unmatched junction bases: 2. Germline CDR1 and CDR2: LNHNV and YYDKDF (reference sequence). The CDR3 loop spans 16 amino acids. The CDR3 DNA reads as TGTGCCACCAGCACGGGACTAGCGGGAGGTACCGGGGAGCTGTTTTTT. The encoded protein is CATSTGLAGGTGELFF.

With respect to this clonotype: Being one base from a much bigger clone, this may be a read error. The chain couples TRBV12-3 or TRBV12-4 to TRBJ2-7; TRBD1 aligns across 9 bases. The J segment lost 5 bases and the V segment lost 6 bases, leaving 11 bases of the junction unmatched. The CDR3 runs 15 residues. CDR3 in amino acids: CASRGRTGVGHEQYF. Written as DNA, the CDR3 is TGTGCCAGCAGGGGACGGACAGGGGTTGGCCACGAGCAGTACTTC.

In its sample, this clonotype was seen many times. The chain combines TRBV20-1 with TRBJ2-3, with D possibly being TRBD2 (6 bases). Germline V gene data show CDR1 as DFQATT and CDR2 as SNEGSKA (reference sequence). The CDR3 is 19 residues long. The V end lost 3 bases, the J end lost 6 bases, and 31 bases lay between the germline ends. The CDR3: CSASTGQYRTSQEGDTQYF. As DNA, the CDR3 is TGCAGTGCTAGTACGGGCCAATACCGAACCAGCCAGGAGGGGGATACGCAGTATTTT.

This clonotype occurred many times. The genes are TRBV11-2 and TRBJ2-1, with D perhaps assigned TRBD1 or TRBD2 (7 bases each). The CDR3 has 16 amino acids. The V and J ends lost 2 bases and 4 bases respectively, with 15 bases between them. Looked up from germline, CDR1 is SGHAT and CDR2 is FQNNGV. The CDR3 is CASSLLTGRVYNEQFF. CDR3 bases: TGTGCCAGCAGCTTACTGACAGGGAGGGTGTACAATGAGCAGTTCTTC.

The table lists this clonotype with many counts. A junction end diverges from the germline sequence, so it may reflect a read error. The genes are TRBV6-9 and TRBJ1-1; D may be TRBD1 (5 bases). This CDR3 is 15 amino acids long. Germline V CDR1 and CDR2: MNHGY, SVAAGI. Here the CDR3 reads CASSESRGWATEAFF. The CDR3 DNA reads as TGCGCCAGCAGTGAGTCGAGGGGATGGGCCACTGAAGCTTTCTTT.

This chain's CDR3 is CASSLGTVPGNTIYF. CDR3 DNA sequence: TGCGCCAGCAGTCTTGGGACAGTTCCTGGAAACACCATATATTTT. The genes are TRBV5-1 and TRBJ1-3; 7 positions match TRBD1. J was trimmed by 2 bases and V by 5 bases; bases with no gene match: 7. There are 15 residues in the CDR3. Germline V CDR1 and CDR2: SGHRS, YFSETQ.

This clonotype appeared many times. The chain couples TRBV29-1 to TRBJ2-7; D call uncertain. The CDR3 has 12 amino acids. The ends were cut back, 5 bases at V and 0 bases at J, with 8 bases in the middle. The germline V gene has CDR1 SQVTM and CDR2 ANQGSEA. CDR3 region: CSVTEISYEQYF. The CDR3 DNA reads as TGCAGCGTTACAGAGATCTCCTACGAGCAGTACTTC.

This chain links TRBV19 with TRBJ1-3; perhaps TRBD1 as D (5 bases). Between the trimmed V and J ends, which lost 3 bases and 2 bases, there was a span of 8 bases. This CDR3 is built from 14 residues. Germline CDR1 is LNHDA and CDR2 is SQIVND (reference sequence). CDR3 nucleotide sequence: TGTGCCAGTAGTATTCGGGGGACTGGAAACACCATATATTTT. It specifies CASSIRGTGNTIYF. The full variable domain, rest sourced from reference TRBV19 and TRBJ1-3, is DGGITQSPKYLFRKEGQNVTLSCEQNLNHDAMYWYRQDPGQGLRLIYYSQIVNDFQKGDIAEGYSVSREKKESFPLTVTSAQKNPTAFYLCASSIRGTGNTIYFGEGSWLTVV.

This clonotype was observed a handful of times. V usage is TRBV5-1 and J usage is TRBJ1-4; D remains ambiguous. Looked up from germline, CDR1 is SGHRS and CDR2 is YFSETQ. V was cut by 4 bases and J by 7 bases, with 20 bases left in between. The CDR3 loop spans 16 amino acids. This CDR3 reads CASSPRMKEMGEKLFF. The CDR3 region has the DNA TGCGCCAGCAGCCCCCGCATGAAGGAGATGGGTGAAAAACTGTTTTTT.

This clonotype was seen many times. In DNA, the CDR3 is TGTGCCAGCAGTGACCCTTACTCTAGGACGGGTCTAGCGGCCCACGAGCAGTACTTC. It is translated as CASSDPYSRTGLAAHEQYF. The V gene is TRBV6-1, the J gene TRBJ2-7; TRBD2 matches at 7 bases. Germline CDR1 is MNHNS and CDR2 is SASEGT. The V segment lost 3 bases and the J segment 5 bases; nucleotides outside the gene matches: 22. CDR3 length: 19 residues.